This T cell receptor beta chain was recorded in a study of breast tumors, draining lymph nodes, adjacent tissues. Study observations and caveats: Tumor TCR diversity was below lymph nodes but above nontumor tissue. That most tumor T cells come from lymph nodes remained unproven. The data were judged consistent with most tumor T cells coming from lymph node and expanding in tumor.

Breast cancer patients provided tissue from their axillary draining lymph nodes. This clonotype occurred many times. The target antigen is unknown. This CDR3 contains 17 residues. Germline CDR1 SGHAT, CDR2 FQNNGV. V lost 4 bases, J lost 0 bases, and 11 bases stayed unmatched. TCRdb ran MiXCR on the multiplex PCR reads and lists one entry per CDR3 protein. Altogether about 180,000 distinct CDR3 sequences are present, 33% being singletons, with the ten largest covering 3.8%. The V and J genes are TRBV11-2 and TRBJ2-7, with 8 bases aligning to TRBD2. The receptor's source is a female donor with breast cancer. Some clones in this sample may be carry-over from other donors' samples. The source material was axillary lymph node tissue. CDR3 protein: CASSSISGTPSSYEQYF. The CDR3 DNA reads TGTGCCAGCAGCTCCATTAGCGGGACGCCGAGCTCCTACGAGCAGTACTTC.